These T cell receptor beta chains were read from a single sample in a study of blood T cell repertoires in COVID-19. Some clones are missing from TCRdb's copy, which holds only in-frame ones; the method was immunoSEQ multiplex PCR. The table has fewer than 200,000 clones, around 83% seen once; the top ten hold approximately 1%. The sequencing sample was made of peripheral blood. The receptors were sampled from a middle-aged man with acute or convalescent COVID-19. Both conserved end residues are part of each CDR3. The D gene is left open where the match is weak. Size tells how often a clone was seen (once, few, many) or the class of an expanded clone, and some rows leave it out.

v_call	j_call	clone_size	d_call	cdr3_aa	cdr3_nt
TRBV6-6	TRBJ2-7	-	TRBD2	CASSYSGSGGANEQYF	TGTGCCAGCAGTTACTCGGGTAGCGGGGGGGCGAACGAGCAGTACTTC
TRBV7-2	TRBJ1-1	-	-	CASSLYVQGTEAFF	TGTGCCAGCAGCTTATATGTCCAGGGCACTGAAGCTTTCTTT
TRBV6-5	TRBJ1-2	few	-	CASSSLLNYGYTF	TGTGCCAGCAGTTCCTTACTTAACTATGGCTACACCTTC
TRBV5-1	TRBJ1-5	-	TRBD1	CASSPDRGRPQHF	TGCGCCAGCAGCCCCGACAGGGGACGGCCCCAGCATTTT
TRBV28	TRBJ1-2	-	-	CASSSPGGGRAYGYTF	TGTGCCAGCAGTTCCCCAGGCGGGGGAAGGGCCTATGGCTACACCTTC
TRBV30	TRBJ1-1	-	-	CAWSRSFNTEAFF	TGTGCCTGGAGTAGGAGCTTTAACACTGAAGCTTTCTTT
TRBV5-1	TRBJ2-7	-	TRBD1	CASSWGDRGSSYEQYF	TGCGCCAGCAGCTGGGGGGACAGGGGATCTTCCTACGAGCAGTACTTC
TRBV18	TRBJ1-1	-	-	CASSPMGQTEAFF	TGTGCCAGCTCACCCATGGGGCAGACTGAAGCTTTCTTT
TRBV5-4	TRBJ2-1	-	TRBD2	CASNSLQSSGGANEQFF	TGTGCCAGCAACTCGCTTCAGTCTAGCGGGGGGGCGAATGAGCAGTTCTTC
TRBV10-3	TRBJ2-7	-	-	CAISDGYEQYF	TGTGCCATCAGCGACGGGTACGAGCAGTACTTC
TRBV11-2	TRBJ1-1	-	-	CASSRTWLRERNTEAFF	TGTGCCAGCAGCCGTACCTGGCTTCGGGAGAGGAACACTGAAGCTTTCTTT
TRBV6-1	TRBJ1-5	-	TRBD1	CASSALGQGVRNQPQHF	TGTGCCAGCAGTGCCTTGGGACAGGGAGTTCGCAATCAGCCCCAGCATTTT
TRBV7-3	TRBJ1-1	-	-	CASSESGATEAFF	TGTGCCAGCAGCGAATCAGGGGCTACTGAAGCTTTCTTT
TRBV28	TRBJ2-2	few	TRBD2	CASSYISGTSGGPINTGELFF	TGTGCCAGCAGTTACATTTCCGGGACTAGCGGGGGGCCTATCAACACCGGGGAGCTGTTTTTT
TRBV29-1	TRBJ2-1	-	-	CSVEWRGNEQFF	TGCAGCGTTGAGTGGAGGGGAAATGAGCAGTTCTTC
TRBV3-1/TRBV3-2	TRBJ1-2	-	-	CASSQSFEGDGYTF	TGTGCCAGCAGCCAAAGCTTTGAGGGGGATGGCTACACCTTC
TRBV7-6	TRBJ2-3	-	TRBD2	CASSGKLAGGTDTQYF	TGTGCCAGCAGCGGAAAGCTAGCGGGGGGCACAGATACGCAGTATTTT
TRBV10-3	TRBJ1-2	-	-	CAISEDRASNYGYTF	TGTGCCATCAGTGAGGACAGAGCTTCTAACTATGGCTACACCTTC
TRBV6-5	TRBJ2-1	-	TRBD1	CASSYSSNRGYNEQFF	TGTGCCAGCAGTTATAGCTCCAACAGGGGCTACAATGAGCAGTTCTTC
TRBV30	TRBJ2-5	-	-	CAWRAKGAGETQYF	TGTGCCTGGAGAGCTAAGGGGGCGGGGGAGACCCAGTACTTC
TRBV12-3/TRBV12-4	TRBJ2-3	-	-	CASSFSGTDTQYF	TGTGCCAGCAGTTTTAGCGGCACAGATACGCAGTATTTT
TRBV10-1	TRBJ2-7	-	-	CASSRGQGYEQYF	TGCGCCAGCAGTCGAGGTCAGGGCTACGAGCAGTACTTC
TRBV19	TRBJ1-1	-	-	CASSIQGLMNTEAFF	TGTGCCAGTAGTATCCAGGGACTTATGAACACTGAAGCTTTCTTT
TRBV5-1	TRBJ2-1	-	TRBD1	CASSNRDRGPNEQFF	TGCGCCAGCAGCAACCGGGACAGGGGACCCAATGAGCAGTTCTTC
TRBV9	TRBJ2-7	-	TRBD1	CASSVAPGQGGSEQYF	TGTGCCAGCAGCGTAGCTCCCGGACAGGGGGGAAGCGAGCAGTACTTC
TRBV5-1	TRBJ2-7	-	TRBD1	CASSARQGAREQYF	TGCGCCAGCAGCGCCCGACAGGGGGCGAGAGAGCAGTACTTC
TRBV2	TRBJ1-1	-	-	CASSGLTGTEAFF	TGTGCCAGCAGTGGACTTACGGGGACTGAAGCTTTCTTT
TRBV5-1	TRBJ2-7	-	-	CASSFRADSYEQYF	TGCGCCAGCAGCTTCCGTGCAGACTCCTACGAGCAGTACTTC
TRBV5-8	TRBJ1-4	-	-	CASSLPYSGLGEKLFF	TGTGCCAGCAGCTTACCTTATTCAGGGTTAGGAGAAAAACTGTTTTTT
TRBV4-2	TRBJ2-7	-	-	CASSQAGVTYEQYF	TGTGCCAGCAGCCAAGCGGGGGTGACCTACGAGCAGTACTTC
TRBV6-6	TRBJ1-6	-	-	CASINVGAVNSPLHF	TGTGCCAGCATCAACGTGGGAGCGGTGAATTCACCCCTCCACTTT
TRBV28	TRBJ1-2	-	TRBD1	CASSFQGAYGYTF	TGTGCCAGCAGTTTCCAGGGGGCCTATGGCTACACCTTC
TRBV5-4	TRBJ2-7	-	-	CASSSNSRYEQYF	TGTGCCAGCAGCTCCAACAGCCGCTACGAGCAGTACTTC